This T cell receptor (beta chain) was sequenced in a study of blood T cells in healthy people across ages. The CDR3 is made up of 16 amino acids. V was trimmed by 4 bases and J by 0 bases, leaving 17 bases between them. Germline V lookup: CDR1 SGHRS, CDR2 YFSETQ. A second PCR of 7 to 11 cycles used a sample-barcoded 5' primer and a J-beta primer mix. One entry per CDR3 protein, called by TCRdb with MiXCR from the 5' RACE reads. The sample lists under 1,000,000 distinct CDR3 sequences, 36% occurring once. The sample providers were healthy Caucasian people from Russia, aged roughly 6 to 95. Per sample, a minimum of 7 million PBMCs were isolated. This clonotype was counted between two and nine times.

The sequenced sample consisted of blood. This clonotype was sampled from a man aged 18 to 35 in good health. The chain joins TRBV5-1 to TRBJ2-7; D might be TRBD1 (6 bases). The CDR3 coding sequence is TGCGCCAGCAGCATGGGGCCCGACAGGAGCTCCTACGAGCAGTACTTC. It specifies CASSMGPDRSSYEQYF.